Listed here are 10 T cell receptor beta chains from one sample, sequenced in a study of CD8+ T cells in alopecia areata. Following extraction, RNA underwent reverse transcription to cDNA, which served as the sequencing template. Some clones are missing from TCRdb's copy, which holds only in-frame ones; the method was immunoSEQ multiplex PCR. The sample records more than 100,000 clones, 55% being singletons. The sample comprised CD4+ T cells sorted from blood. The source is a human donor in good health.

This rearrangement joins TRBV9 to TRBJ1-4; no definite D call. The ends were cut back, 2 bases at V and 5 bases at J, with 10 bases in the middle. Per germline, CDR1 SGDLS and CDR2 YYNGEE. This CDR3 comprises 14 residues. The CDR3 DNA reads TGTGCCAGCAGCGTTGGGGAGACGAATGAAAAACTGTTTTTT. Its protein is CASSVGETNEKLFF.

This clone was picked up a small number of times. The chain links TRBV25-1 to TRBJ2-6; a possible D gene is TRBD1 (6 bases). V was cut by 2 bases and J by 1 base, with 15 bases left in between. The CDR3 contains 18 residues. CDR1 is MGHDK and CDR2 is SYGVNS in the germline V gene. The chain's CDR3 is CASSEKAGATSGANVLTF. The CDR3 DNA reads TGTGCCAGCAGTGAAAAGGCAGGGGCGACTTCTGGGGCCAACGTCCTGACTTTC.

The chain is built from TRBV7-9 and TRBJ1-5; 8 positions match TRBD1. The ends lost 5 bases at V and 3 bases at J; junction bases unmatched: 9. Germline V gene lookup returns CDR1 SEHNR and CDR2 FQNEAQ (reference sequence). The CDR3 runs 16 residues. In DNA, the CDR3 is TGTGCCAGCAGCGCATTGACAGGGGTCAACAATCAGCCCCAGCATTTT. This codes for CASSALTGVNNQPQHF.

The CDR3 bases are TGTGCCTGGAGTGTACAGAGCGGTTCCTACGAGCAGTACTTC. This gives the protein CAWSVQSGSYEQYF. This chain uses TRBV30 with TRBJ2-7, with D maybe TRBD2 (5 bases). The V gene lost 0 bases and the J gene lost 1 base, with 10 bases spanning the gap. The CDR3 is made up of 14 amino acids. CDR1 is GTSNPN, CDR2 SVGIG, per germline (reference sequence).

This clone was seen more than once but under ten times. The sample contains more than one DNA sequence encoding this CDR3. The chain's CDR3 is CSVAGTGVSYEQYF. The CDR3 nucleotides read TGCAGCGTCGCCGGGACAGGGGTTTCCTACGAGCAGTACTTC. The chain uses TRBV29-1 and TRBJ2-7, with 10 bases fitting TRBD1. After removal of 6 bases from V and 1 base from J, the junction contained 6 bases not matched to a gene. This CDR3 spans 14 amino acids. Germline V gene sequence: CDR1 SQVTM, CDR2 ANQGSEA.

This clone showed up just a few times. The chain links TRBV9 to TRBJ2-6, with TRBD1 as a possible D gene (5 bases). V lost 3 bases and J 3 bases, leaving 13 bases between the germline ends. This CDR3 spans 16 amino acids. Per germline, CDR1 SGDLS and CDR2 YYNGEE. The chain's CDR3 is CASSGFWTHGANVLTF. CDR3 sequence (DNA): TGTGCCAGCAGCGGATTCTGGACACATGGGGCCAACGTCCTGACTTTC. The whole variable domain, filled in from reference TRBV9 and TRBJ2-6, reads DSGVTQTPKHLITATGQRVTLRCSPRSGDLSVYWYQQSLDQGLQFLIQYYNGEERAKGNILERFSAQQFPDLHSELNLSSLELGDSALYFCASSGFWTHGANVLTFGAGSRLTVL.

This clone appeared once. The J gene is TRBJ1-4, the V gene TRBV9, with D hard to call. The CDR3 runs to 14 residues. The V gene lost 1 base and the J gene lost 8 bases, with 12 bases spanning the gap. Germline assignment: CDR1 SGDLS and CDR2 YYNGEE. The DNA of the CDR3 is TGTGCCAGCAGCGTAACTGGGGTACCCGAAAAACTGTTTTTT. The encoded protein is CASSVTGVPEKLFF.

The chain is built from TRBV25-1 and TRBJ2-4; 9 bases fit TRBD2. Germline-derived CDR1 and CDR2 are MGHDK and SYGVNS. Unmatched junction bases numbered 8, after V lost 8 bases and J lost 3 bases. The CDR3 loop spans 15 amino acids. The CDR3 reads CASQPAGGGKNIQYF. CDR3 bases: TGTGCCAGCCAGCCGGCGGGGGGGGGCAAAAACATTCAGTACTTC. The full variable domain, rest sourced from reference TRBV25-1 and TRBJ2-4, is EADIYQTPRYLVIGTGKKITLECSQTMGHDKMYWYQQDPGMELHLIHYSYGVNSTEKGDLSSESTVSRIRTEHFPLTLESARPSHTSQYLCASQPAGGGKNIQYFGAGTRLSVL.

The J gene is TRBJ1-4, the V gene TRBV27; D is unclear. From germline, CDR1 is MNHEY and CDR2 SMNVEV (reference sequence). V was trimmed by 6 bases and J by 10 bases, leaving 12 bases between them. The CDR3 contains 12 residues. The CDR3, as DNA: TGTGCCAGCAGGGAAGGGTTGGGAAAACTGTTTTTT. This encodes CASREGLGKLFF.

V gene TRBV6-1 combines with J gene TRBJ1-6; TRBD1 might be the D (6 bases). V was cut by 6 bases and J by 9 bases, with 18 bases left in between. This CDR3 region has 15 residues. Germline V gene sequence: CDR1 MNHNS, CDR2 SASEGT. CDR3 coding DNA: TGTGCCAGCAGGCCCGGGGGGCGCATCAGTTCACCCCTCCACTTT. This translates into CASRPGGRISSPLHF.